These 14 T cell receptor beta chains originate from one sample sequenced in a study of blood T cell repertoires in COVID-19. Measured with immunoSEQ multiplex PCR; TCRdb has only the in-frame clones, and not every one. The sample has 130,000 to 150,000 clones; 89% are singletons. The material sequenced was peripheral blood. The receptor set was obtained from a human donor in a cohort sampled during active COVID-19.

The rearrangement links TRBV5-4 to TRBJ2-7; D may be TRBD1 (6 bases). The ends were cut back, 6 bases at V and 0 bases at J, with 16 bases in the middle. Germline assignment: CDR1 SGHNT and CDR2 YYREEE (reference sequence). The CDR3 runs to 15 residues. The CDR3 nucleotides read TGTGCCAGCACCCAGGGGCCCATGAGCTCCTACGAGCAGTACTTC. The encoded protein is CASTQGPMSSYEQYF.

This chain links TRBV19 with TRBJ2-5; 9 bases fit TRBD1. The CDR3 spans 14 residues. Germline V gene data show CDR1 as LNHDA and CDR2 as SQIVND (reference sequence). The V segment lost 4 bases and the J segment 5 bases; nucleotides outside the gene matches: 5. The CDR3 DNA follows: TGTGCCAGTAGTAGCGGACAGGGGATTGAGACCCAGTACTTC. Amino acid sequence: CASSSGQGIETQYF.

The gene calls are TRBV7-9 and TRBJ1-4, with TRBD1 identical over 7 bases. The CDR3 runs to 14 residues. Germline trimming cut 3 bases from V and 4 bases from J; bases unmatched to any gene: 2. Germline V CDR1 and CDR2: SEHNR, FQNEAQ (reference sequence). The CDR3 loop is CASSLTGLNEKLFF. The CDR3 bases are TGTGCCAGCAGCTTGACAGGGCTTAATGAAAAACTGTTTTTT.

This clone showed up just a few times. The CDR3 reads CASQEYEQYF. CDR3 in DNA: TGTGCCAGCCAGGAATACGAGCAGTACTTC. This chain uses TRBV2 with TRBJ2-7; D unclear. The CDR3 is 10 residues long. Trimming stripped 8 bases from V and 4 bases from J, with 6 bases between. Germline V gene data show CDR1 as SNHLY and CDR2 as FYNNEI.

The rearrangement joins TRBV5-7 to TRBJ1-6, with D hard to call. TRBV5-7 is recorded as an ORF, its role being uncertain. V dropped 3 bases and J dropped 1 base, with 8 bases sitting between them. CDR3 length equals 15 residues. The CDR3 loop reads CASSSMWSYNSPLHF. The DNA for the CDR3 is TGTGCCAGCAGCTCTATGTGGTCCTATAATTCACCCCTCCACTTT.

J is TRBJ2-5 and V is TRBV10-3, with D maybe TRBD2 (6 bases). With 2 bases removed from V and 5 bases from J, the gap between germline ends came to 12 bases. The length of the CDR3 is 14 residues. Per germline, CDR1 ENHRY and CDR2 SYGVKD. The CDR3 spells CAISESKGRETQYF. The CDR3, as DNA: TGTGCCATCAGTGAGAGTAAGGGGAGGGAGACCCAGTACTTC.

The V call is TRBV18, the J call TRBJ1-1; 7 nucleotides line up with TRBD1. V lost 6 bases and J lost 1; bases outside the gene matches: 5. CDR1 KGHSH and CDR2 LQKENI come from the germline V gene. This CDR3 is 14 amino acids long. The CDR3 spells CASSRDSRNTEAFF. The CDR3 DNA reads TGTGCCAGCTCCCGGGACAGCAGGAACACTGAAGCTTTCTTT.

The chain couples TRBV5-5 to TRBJ2-2; 8 bases map to TRBD1. V lost 1 base and J lost 7; bases outside the gene matches: 6. The germline V gene encodes CDR1 SGHKS and CDR2 YYEKEE (reference sequence). The CDR3 consists of 15 residues. In nucleotides, the CDR3 is TGTGCCAGCAGCTTGTCCCAGGGGGCCCTCGGGGAGCTGTTTTTT. It specifies CASSLSQGALGELFF.

V and J are TRBV4-1 and TRBJ1-5, with D maybe TRBD1 (5 bases). CDR3 size: 14 residues. Germline V gives CDR1 MGHRA, CDR2 YSYEKL. V shed 2 bases and J shed 5 bases, with 10 bases lying between them. The chain's CDR3 is CASSQQDIDQPQHF. The CDR3 region has the DNA TGCGCCAGCAGCCAACAGGACATTGATCAGCCCCAGCATTTT.

The V and J genes are TRBV2 and TRBJ1-4; D is unclear. Trimming took 6 bases from V and 0 from J, leaving 8 bases between them. The CDR3 has 14 amino acids. Germline CDR1 SNHLY, CDR2 FYNNEI. The CDR3 DNA reads as TGTGCCAGCAGACCCACTACAACTAATGAAAAACTGTTTTTT. Its translation: CASRPTTTNEKLFF.

The rearrangement joins TRBV5-6 to TRBJ2-4; tentative D call: TRBD2 (5 bases). V lost 4 bases and J lost 6, with 14 bases in between. The CDR3 has 14 amino acids. In germline, CDR1 is SGHDT, CDR2 YYEEEE. For the CDR3, the DNA is TGTGCCAGCAGCGTGTCGGGGTGGATAAACATTCAGTACTTC. It is translated as CASSVSGWINIQYF.

The V and J genes are TRBV7-3 and TRBJ1-1; D not resolved. The germline CDR1 and CDR2 sequences are SGHTA and FQGTGA. Trimming left V 3 bases short and J 2 bases short, with 10 bases between. The CDR3 runs 14 residues. The CDR3 DNA follows: TGTGCCAGCAGCTTTTCCGGGAGCAACACTGAAGCTTTCTTT. It codes for CASSFSGSNTEAFF.

This sequence joins TRBV6-2 or TRBV6-3 and TRBJ2-3; TRBD2 matches at 10 bases. This CDR3 is built from 13 residues. Germline-derived CDR1 and CDR2 are MNHEY and SVGEGT. V gave up 5 bases and J gave up 6 bases; unmatched junction bases: 2. The CDR3 nucleotides are TGTGCCAGCAGTACTAGCGGGGATGATACGCAGTATTTT. This codes for CASSTSGDDTQYF.

The chain couples TRBV11-2 to TRBJ2-2; unclear D gene. V shed 5 bases and J shed 7 bases, with 11 bases lying between them. The germline CDR1 and CDR2 sequences are SGHAT and FQNNGV. The CDR3 runs to 13 residues. CDR3 nucleotide sequence: TGTGCCAGCAGCCTCTCGGGTAGCGGGGAGCTGTTTTTT. Translated, it gives CASSLSGSGELFF. Looking up the rest from reference TRBV11-2 and TRBJ2-2 gives the full variable domain: EAGVAQSPRYKIIEKRQSVAFWCNPISGHATLYWYQQILGQGPKLLIQFQNNGVVDDSQLPKDRFSAERLKGVDSTLKIQPAKLEDSAVYLCASSLSGSGELFFGEGSRLTVL.